The clone carrying this TCR beta chain was seen a single time. Its antigen is not identified. This CDR3 contains 14 residues. The V and J ends lost 5 bases and 5 bases respectively, with 13 bases between them. Germline lookup yields CDR1 KGHSH and CDR2 LQKENI. Focal radiation plus CTLA-4 blockade with ipilimumab was given to patients with chemo-refractory metastatic non-small-cell lung cancer. Some clones are missing from TCRdb's copy, which holds only in-frame ones; the method was immunoSEQ multiplex PCR. The sample carries more than 90,000 clones, 78% recorded once. The data are from a study of radiotherapy plus CTLA-4 blockade in lung cancer. Across the study: Disease control was seen in roughly 30% of patients, objective responses in about 18%.

Study-wide results and caveats: The best predictor of response was reported to be early blood T cell clone dynamics, with interferon-beta. Tumor-derived TCR clones expanded in blood after radiotherapy plus ipilimumab.

The chain has TRBV18 and TRBJ1-5; D not resolved. The sequencing here drew on peripheral blood, taken from a patient treated with radiotherapy plus ipilimumab. This TCR derives from a human donor with non-small cell lung cancer who had a partial response to radiotherapy plus ipilimumab. CDR3 in DNA: TGTGCCAGCTCAATGAACAGTGCCGATCAGCCCCAGCATTTT. Its protein product is CASSMNSADQPQHF.